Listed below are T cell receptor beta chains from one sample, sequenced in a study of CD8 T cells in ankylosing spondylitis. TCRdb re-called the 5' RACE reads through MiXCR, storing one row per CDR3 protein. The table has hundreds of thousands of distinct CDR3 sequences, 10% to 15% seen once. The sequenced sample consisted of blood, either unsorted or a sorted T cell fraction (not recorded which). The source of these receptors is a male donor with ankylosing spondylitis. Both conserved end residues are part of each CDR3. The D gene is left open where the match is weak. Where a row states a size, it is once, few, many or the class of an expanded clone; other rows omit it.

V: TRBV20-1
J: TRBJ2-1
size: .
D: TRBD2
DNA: TGCAGTTTCGGATGGCTAGCGGGAGCCGATCGGGAGCAGTTCTTC
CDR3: CSFGWLAGADREQFF

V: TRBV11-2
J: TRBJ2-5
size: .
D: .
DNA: TGTGCCAGCAACGGTCGCGCGACACTCCAAGAGACCCAGTACTTC
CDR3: CASNGRATLQETQYF

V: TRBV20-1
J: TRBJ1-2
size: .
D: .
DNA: TGCAGTGCAGTGATGAGCTATGGCTACACCTTC
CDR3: CSAVMSYGYTF

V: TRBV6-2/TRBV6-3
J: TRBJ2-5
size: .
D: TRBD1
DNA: TGTGCCAGCAGTTACTTGGCGGGACAGGGTATGGAGACCCAGTACTTC
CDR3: CASSYLAGQGMETQYF

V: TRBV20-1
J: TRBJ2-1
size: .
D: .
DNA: TGCAGTGCTCCCCGGAGGGAGAGCAATGAGCAGTTCTTC
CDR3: CSAPRRESNEQFF

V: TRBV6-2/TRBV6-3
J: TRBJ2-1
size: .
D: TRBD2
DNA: TGTGCCAGCAGTTGGCGGGAGAACAATGAGCAGTTCTTC
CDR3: CASSWRENNEQFF

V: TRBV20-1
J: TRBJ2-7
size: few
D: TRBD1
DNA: TGCAGTGCCAGGGGGCACGGGACAGGAGGTCCCTACGAGCAGTACTTC
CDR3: CSARGHGTGGPYEQYF

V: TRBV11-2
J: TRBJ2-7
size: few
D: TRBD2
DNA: TGTGCCAGCAGCCTAAAAGGACTAGCGGGGGGAAACCCCTACGAGCAGTACTTC
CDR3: CASSLKGLAGGNPYEQYF

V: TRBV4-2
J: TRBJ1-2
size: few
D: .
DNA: TGTGCCAGCAGCCCGGAGACGTACGATGGCTACACCTTC
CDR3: CASSPETYDGYTF

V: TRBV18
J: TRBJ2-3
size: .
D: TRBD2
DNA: TGTGCCAGCTCACCACGAGGCGGGAGTAGGACAGATACGCAGTATTTT
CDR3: CASSPRGGSRTDTQYF